This T cell receptor (beta chain) was documented in a study of blood T cell repertoires in COVID-19 (dated by TCRdb to about 2020). Study-wide context: Samples covering the acute and convalescent phases of COVID-19 were provided by collaborators in the United States, Italy and Spain. The prospective study material was composed of cDNA or gDNA derived from T cells, B-cell-depleted T cells, or PBMCs. The dataset comprised deeply sampled blood TCRbeta repertoires from subjects exposed to, actively infected with, or recovered from COVID-19. A freely available public database, intended as a resource for researchers studying the immune response to SARS-CoV-2, is where the repertoires were released. The samples were drawn from two sources: the first 160 participants of the ongoing ImmuneRACE study, and over 950 subjects contributed by 6 global collaborators. A de-identified subject ID, COVID-19 status, age in years and sex were almost always included in the sample metadata. HLA class I and class II types, where available, came from metadata supplied by the sample provider rather than from assay-based typing. The paper's findings and limits, for the study overall: How much clinical and demographic metadata was included differed by source and by participant, and the metadata was provided uncurated.

Participants in the prospective study were enrolled through a virtual design, were aged 18 to 89 years, and lived in approximately 25 United States geographic areas. To assign participants to cohorts, the prospective study relied on clinical history that participants themselves reported in a screening survey and a study questionnaire. For ImmuneRACE Cohort 3, a participant was defined as recovered based on two consecutive negative NP/OP PCR tests, clearance by a healthcare professional, or resolution of symptoms. In the prospective study, mobile phlebotomists collected whole blood, serum and a nasopharyngeal or oropharyngeal swab from each participant. Additional blood draws and questionnaires over an approximately two-month period could optionally be provided by prospective study participants. Before DNA extraction, blood samples from the prospective study were shipped at room temperature or frozen.

A note on this clone: Its antigen is unknown. Per-base qualities were not stored, and no clone one base away is much larger.

Inclusive of the bounding cysteine and phenylalanine, the CDR3 is 13 residues long. Just CDR3 DNA is preserved here, 39 bases in frame from base 1. V loses 1 base of germline sequence and J loses 4 bases, and the interval between the two ends is 7 bases. From a lookup of the germline V gene, CDR1 and CDR2 are MGHRA and YSYEKL. The immunoSEQ Assay, a bias-controlled multiplex PCR, was used to amplify TCRbeta CDR3 regions from genomic DNA. The study's own analysis went as follows. Within the assay, amplification of reference gene primers was used to estimate how many nucleated cells each sample contained. To quantify the absolute abundance of each unique TCRbeta CDR3 rearrangement, sequence reads were collapsed and filtered. Productive Simpson clonality was computed per sample as the square root of Simpson's diversity index over productive rearrangements. TCRdb mirrors the immuneACCESS table, restricted to in-frame sequences. Some clones are absent from its copies; in checked studies, under half trace to an unresolved V gene, and the reason for the others is unknown. V, J and clone size were drawn from that table, and D and trimming were deduced from the DNA. For this sample there are about 200,000 clones; about four fifths appear just once. In total, the top ten clones hold around 7.5% of the sample.

The specimen sequenced was PBMCs or T cells enriched from blood (not recorded which). The origin of this receptor is a man aged 35 to 55 who had recovered from COVID-19. The chain is assembled from TRBV4-1 and TRBJ1-2; the D gene remains uncertain. Here is the DNA: TGCGCCAGCAGCCAAGCAGTCAGCTATGGCTACACCTTC. It translates as CASSQAVSYGYTF.